This paragraph reports one TCR beta chain. The antigen is not known. The germline V gene has CDR1 LNHDA and CDR2 SQIVND (reference sequence). Trimming took 4 bases from V and 6 from J; bases not matched to a gene: 4. The CDR3 has 14 amino acids. These data are taken from a study of long-term antiretroviral therapy in people with HIV. It was version v3.0 of the immunoSEQ assay that was run at survey level. Only in-frame clones appear in the TCRdb table, and some are missing; sequencing was by immunoSEQ multiplex PCR. The repertoire holds about 40,000 clones, with roughly four fifths as singletons. The study, taken as a whole, reports: The repertoire was dominated at all time points by clones expanded before ART. Upon ART, diversity increased but remained lower than transplant donor controls.

The sample was unsorted PBMCs, taken 1 year after starting antiretroviral therapy. The V gene is TRBV19, the J gene TRBJ2-1; 9 bases line up with TRBD2. The TCR was taken from a young man with HIV. CDR3 region: CASSSGGAVNEQFF. CDR3 in DNA: TGTGCCAGTAGTAGCGGGGGGGCTGTCAATGAGCAGTTCTTC.